This TCR beta chain was recorded in a study of OX40 agonist ivuxolimab in advanced cancers. As for the study in general: Three patients responded partially, comprising one with hepatocellular carcinoma and two with cutaneous melanoma.

Germline V gene data show CDR1 as WNHNN and CDR2 as SYGVQD (reference sequence). The CDR3 has 10 residues. Trimming shortened V by 11 bases and J by 4 bases, and 8 bases separated the two germline ends. The table came from immunoSEQ multiplex PCR; TCRdb's copy has only in-frame clones and leaves some out. The repertoire has approximately 40,000 clones, roughly 88% of them found once; the top ten carry around 25%. Sequenced material: CD4+ or CD8+ T cells sorted from blood, taken in a trial of the OX40 agonist ivuxolimab. The J gene is TRBJ1-1, the V gene TRBV10-1; D is undetermined. The sequence derives from an adult with an advanced solid tumor such as melanoma, head and neck, liver or kidney cancer. The CDR3 sequence is CAAPGTEAFF. The CDR3 DNA reads as TGCGCCGCCCCCGGCACTGAAGCTTTCTTT.